A single sample is the source of the 2 T cell receptor beta chains below, sequenced in a study of cytomegalovirus exposure and HLA in healthy donors (TCRdb year 2017). Library preparation was by the immunoSEQ multiplex PCR assay. For the multiplex PCR, a mixture combining 60 forward primers for TCR Vbeta segments and 13 reverse primers for TCR Jbeta segments was used. Here the immuneACCESS table is served through TCRdb, limited to in-frame sequences with V and J called. Missing clones are a known gap in these copies; in checked studies unresolved V genes cover under half, and the rest lacks a known reason. This sample lists 220,000 or so clones; about 75% were detected once. The ten top clones hold 1.5% to 2% of the sample. The specimen sequenced was PBMCs. These receptors came from a woman aged 25 to 45 in good health and CMV-seronegative.

This clone has a handful of counts. The chain has TRBV2 and TRBJ2-3, with 8 bases matching TRBD1. The V segment lost 6 bases and the J segment 3 bases; nucleotides outside the gene matches: 8. This CDR3 comprises 15 residues. The germline gives CDR1 SNHLY, CDR2 FYNNEI. In nucleotides, the CDR3 is TGTGCCAGCAGCCCCGACAGGGGTAGAACAGATACGCAGTATTTT. This encodes CASSPDRGRTDTQYF. Full variable domain (rest looked up from reference TRBV2 and TRBJ2-3): EPEVTQTPSHQVTQMGQEVILRCVPISNHLYFYWYRQILGQKVEFLVSFYNNEISEKSEIFDDQFSVERPDGSNFTLKIRSTKLEDSAMYFCASSPDRGRTDTQYFGPGTRLTVL.

The V call is TRBV27, the J call TRBJ2-7; the match to TRBD2 covers 9 bases. Germline V CDR1 and CDR2: MNHEY, SMNVEV (reference sequence). This CDR3 region has 13 residues. J was trimmed by 11 bases and V by 3 bases; bases with no gene match: 8. The DNA for the CDR3 is TGTGCCAGCAGTTTTTCCAATAGCGGGGGAGAGTACTTC. Amino acid sequence: CASSFSNSGGEYF.